This T cell receptor (beta chain) was sequenced during a study of CD8+ T cells in alopecia areata. Whole-study results and caveats: Affected lesional scalp, above all in alopecia totalis/universalis, was more clonal than normal scalp.

Treatment noted: oral pan-JAK inhibitor, 5-10 mg twice daily. This clone was counted a few times. The target antigen is unknown. cDNA prepared by RNA extraction and subsequent reverse transcription served as the template for sequencing. Using immunoSEQ multiplex PCR, the repertoire was profiled, and TCRdb retains in-frame clones only, with some absent. The table includes 140,000 to 150,000 clones, less than 70% detected once. The sample here was CD8+ T cells sorted from blood, taken at week 4, from a patient treated with tofacitinib. This clonotype was obtained from a human donor with alopecia areata.

The DNA for the CDR3 is TGTGCCATCAGTGATCAAGGCCGTTTGGAGCAGTACTTC. As protein: CAISDQGRLEQYF. This chain uses TRBV10-3 with TRBJ2-7; D remains ambiguous. The CDR3 is made up of 13 amino acids. Germline V gene sequence: CDR1 ENHRY, CDR2 SYGVKD. V lost 3 bases and J 7 bases, leaving 13 bases between the germline ends.